The 20 T cell receptor beta chains below all came from one sample that was sequenced in a study of T cells in Graves' hyperthyroidism and ophthalmopathy. RNA transcripts gave rise to amplified TCR beta CDR3 regions. Using the HTBI primer set, a first-round RT-PCR was run on the TCR CDR3. TCRdb fed the multiplex PCR reads into MiXCR, producing one record per CDR3 protein. The table records hundreds of thousands of distinct CDR3 sequences, more than 14% of them present only once. Sequenced input: blood. Source of these receptors: a woman aged 50 to 60 with Graves' ophthalmopathy.

The CDR3 loop is CASSLRGRGTTSGITDTQYF. For the CDR3, the DNA is TGCGCCAGCAGCCTCAGGGGAAGGGGAACGACTAGCGGGATCACAGATACGCAGTATTTT. V usage is TRBV4-3 and J usage is TRBJ2-3, with 11 bases that match TRBD2. In germline, CDR1 is LGHNA, CDR2 YSLEER. J gave up 2 bases and V 4 bases, and 17 bases lay outside the gene matches. CDR3 length: 20 residues.

A word on this clonotype: A much larger clonotype is one base distant, so this may be a read error. The chain couples TRBV20-1 to TRBJ2-4; 8 bases agree with TRBD1. The CDR3 consists of 14 residues. The J segment lost 2 bases and the V segment lost 4 bases, leaving 4 bases of the junction unmatched. CDR1 and CDR2 (germline): DFQATT, SNEGSKA (reference sequence). CDR3 amino acids: CSAMDRATKNIQYF. DNA of the CDR3: TGCAGTGCTATGGACAGGGCCACCAAAAACATTCAGTACTTC.

This chain joins TRBV18 and TRBJ2-5; no clear D. Trimming left V 10 bases short and J 2 bases short, with 11 bases between. Germline values: CDR1 KGHSH, CDR2 LQKENI. The CDR3 runs to 12 residues. The CDR3 nucleotides are TGTGCCACCACGACGGGTCAAGAGACCCAGTACTTC. As protein: CATTTGQETQYF.

This clonotype was seen more than once but under ten times. This may be a read error: a much more frequent sequence differs by one nucleotide. The chain is built from TRBV5-1 and TRBJ1-1, with a tentative D call TRBD1 (6 bases). Germline loops: CDR1 SGHRS, CDR2 YFSETQ. The CDR3 is 14 residues long. CDR3 in amino acids: CASSYTGRDTGAFF. The CDR3 DNA is TGCGCCAGCAGCTATACAGGGAGAGATACTGGAGCTTTCTTT. The whole variable domain, remainder taken from reference TRBV5-1 and TRBJ1-1, is KAGVTQTPRYLIKTRGQQVTLSCSPISGHRSVSWYQQTPGQGLQFLFEYFSETQRNKGNFPGRFSGRQFSNSRSEMNVSTLELGDSALYLCASSYTGRDTGAFFGQGTRLTVV.

As for this clonotype: A much larger clonotype is one base distant, so this may be a read error. J is TRBJ2-1 and V is TRBV7-2, with TRBD1 matching over 7 bases. Germline V gene sequence: CDR1 SGHTA, CDR2 FQGNSA. CDR3 length equals 19 residues. V lost 2 bases to trimming and J lost 4 bases; unmatched junction nucleotides: 17. CDR3 sequence reads: CASSLLRIRDRLSYNEQFF. The CDR3 DNA reads TGTGCCAGCAGCTTATTACGTATCCGGGACAGACTTTCGTACAATGAGCAGTTCTTC.

This clonotype was counted ten times or more. The chain joins TRBV7-6 to TRBJ2-1; TRBD1 agrees at 7 bases. The CDR3 runs to 15 residues. Germline CDR1 reads SGHVS; CDR2 reads FNYEAQ. With 3 bases clipped from V and 9 bases from J, the junction kept 11 bases outside the gene matches. Here the CDR3 reads CASSFTTGSGTEQFF. The CDR3 region has the DNA TGTGCCAGCAGCTTTACGACAGGGTCTGGGACTGAGCAGTTCTTC.

In its sample, this clonotype was seen many times. The chain is built from TRBV7-8 and TRBJ1-2, with 8 bases aligning to TRBD1. The CDR3 loop spans 14 amino acids. Germline CDR1 reads SGHVS; CDR2 reads FQNEAQ. V was pared by 5 bases and J by 2 bases, with 4 bases of the junction left unmatched. DNA of the CDR3: TGTGCCAGCAGCGAAGGACAGGGCAACTATGGCTACACCTTC. As protein: CASSEGQGNYGYTF.

This clonotype was counted a few times. The chain has TRBV29-1 and TRBJ2-2; TRBD1 matches 11 bases. After removal of 6 bases from V and 13 bases from J, the junction contained 10 bases not matched to a gene. The germline V gene has CDR1 SQVTM and CDR2 ANQGSEA. This CDR3 contains 13 residues. CDR3 DNA: TGCAGCGTCCTCGGACAGGGGGCCCCCGGGCTGTTTTTT. Its translation: CSVLGQGAPGLFF.

This clonotype was counted only a few times. J is TRBJ2-2 and V is TRBV29-1, with 10 bases fitting TRBD2. The germline gives CDR1 SQVTM, CDR2 ANQGSEA. The CDR3 is made up of 15 amino acids. V gave up 7 bases and J gave up 3 bases; unmatched junction bases: 8. CDR3 loop: CSAAGTSVHTGELFF. The CDR3 DNA follows: TGCAGCGCCGCCGGGACTAGCGTTCACACCGGGGAGCTGTTTTTT.

Many counts were recorded for this clonotype. This sequence joins TRBV20-1 and TRBJ1-1, with 8 bases that match TRBD1. The CDR3 length is 12 residues. Germline V CDR1 and CDR2: DFQATT, SNEGSKA (reference sequence). The CDR3: CNARQGPTEAFF. CDR3 coding DNA: TGCAATGCACGACAGGGGCCCACTGAAGCTTTCTTT.

The rearrangement joins TRBV9 to TRBJ2-1, with D perhaps assigned TRBD1 or TRBD2 (5 bases each). V lost 2 bases to trimming and J lost 7 bases, with 19 bases between them. The CDR3 is made up of 16 amino acids. Germline V gene sequence: CDR1 SGDLS, CDR2 YYNGEE. CDR3 DNA: TGTGCCAGCAGCGTCCGTCCTCTGTCGGGACGGAATGAGCAGTTCTTC. As protein: CASSVRPLSGRNEQFF.

The rearrangement links TRBV15 to TRBJ2-3; unclear D gene. The CDR3 extends over 13 amino acids. Looked up from germline, CDR1 is LNHNV and CDR2 is YYDKDF (reference sequence). V was trimmed by 1 base and J by 10 bases, leaving 12 bases between them. The CDR3 here is CATSRGFEMSQYF. CDR3 DNA sequence: TGTGCCACCAGCAGAGGGTTCGAAATGTCGCAGTATTTT.

The chain is built from TRBV30 and TRBJ2-7; no clear D gene. The V gene lost 4 bases and the J gene lost 10 bases, with 23 bases spanning the gap. This CDR3 has 14 residues. CDR1 and CDR2 (germline): GTSNPN, SVGIG (reference sequence). CDR3 sequence reads: CAWTPLYGQIEQYF. For the CDR3, the DNA is TGTGCCTGGACCCCATTATATGGGCAGATTGAACAGTACTTC. The complete variable domain, with remaining parts taken from reference TRBV30 and TRBJ2-7, reads SQTIHQWPATLVQPVGSPLSLECTVEGTSNPNLYWYRQAAGRGLQLLFYSVGIGQISSEVPQNLSASRPQDRQFILSSKKLLLSDSGFYLCAWTPLYGQIEQYFGPGTRLTVT.

This clonotype was counted many times. The rearrangement links TRBV24-1 to TRBJ2-5, with 8 bases that match TRBD1. The CDR3 has 13 amino acids. CDR1 and CDR2 from the germline V gene are KGHDR and SFDVKD. The J segment lost 3 bases and the V segment lost 7 bases, leaving 3 bases of the junction unmatched. The CDR3 region is CATSPDREETQYF. The DNA for the CDR3 is TGTGCCACCAGCCCGGACAGGGAAGAGACCCAGTACTTC.

This clonotype was observed many times. The gene calls are TRBV29-1 and TRBJ2-7; 11 nucleotides align to TRBD1. The germline gives CDR1 SQVTM, CDR2 ANQGSEA. J gave up 6 bases and V 0 bases, and 4 bases lay outside the gene matches. The CDR3 is made up of 14 amino acids. CDR3 protein: CSVEDPDRGREQYF. CDR3 DNA sequence: TGCAGCGTTGAAGATCCGGACAGGGGGCGCGAGCAGTACTTC.

This clonotype has ten or more counts. The chain employs TRBV5-1 and TRBJ1-2, with TRBD1 matching over 9 bases. The CDR3 has 16 residues. J lost 1 base, V lost 4 bases, and 8 bases had no gene match. Germline V gene data show CDR1 as SGHRS and CDR2 as YFSETQ. CDR3 DNA sequence: TGCGCCAGCAGCCCCTCGGGACAGGGCCGTAACTATGGCTACACCTTC. Translated, it gives CASSPSGQGRNYGYTF. The variable domain in full, completed from reference TRBV5-1 and TRBJ1-2, reads KAGVTQTPRYLIKTRGQQVTLSCSPISGHRSVSWYQQTPGQGLQFLFEYFSETQRNKGNFPGRFSGRQFSNSRSEMNVSTLELGDSALYLCASSPSGQGRNYGYTFGSGTRLTVV.

Regarding this clonotype: This could be a read error, since a much larger clone is one nucleotide away. The rearrangement links TRBV5-6 to TRBJ2-3; 9 bases match TRBD2. Germline CDR1 and CDR2: SGHDT and YYEEEE. The junction had 11 bases not matched to a gene; V was cut back by 1 base and J by 2 bases. The CDR3 totals 18 residues. The CDR3 region is CASSLRSGAGGLTDTQYF. CDR3 sequence (DNA): TGTGCCAGCAGCTTGAGGTCGGGGGCGGGAGGGCTCACAGATACGCAGTATTTT.

This clonotype came up a few times. The chain uses TRBV19 and TRBJ2-1; TRBD1 agrees at 9 bases. With V trimmed by 3 bases and J by 8 bases, 8 bases remained unmatched. This CDR3 region has 15 residues. CDR1 is LNHDA and CDR2 is SQIVND in the germline V gene (reference sequence). The DNA of the CDR3 is TGTGCCAGTAGTATTACCTGGGACAGGGTTTATGAGCAGTTCTTC. Translation: CASSITWDRVYEQFF.

This clonotype has a handful of counts. The J gene is TRBJ1-6, the V gene TRBV7-9, with no clear D. The V gene's germline CDR1 is SEHNR and CDR2 FQNEAQ (reference sequence). The CDR3 extends over 15 amino acids. Trimming removed 7 bases from V and 0 bases from J, with 10 bases in between. Written as DNA, the CDR3 is TGTGCCAGCACCACACTCAGCTCCTATAATTCACCCCTCCACTTT. Its translation is CASTTLSSYNSPLHF.

This clonotype was counted a few times. J is TRBJ1-4 and V is TRBV7-9; D perhaps matches TRBD1 (6 bases). Germline V CDR1 and CDR2: SEHNR, FQNEAQ (reference sequence). V lost 4 bases and J 8 bases, leaving 11 bases between the germline ends. The CDR3 contains 13 residues. The CDR3 loop is CASSYRETEKLFF. In nucleotides, the CDR3 is TGTGCCAGCAGCTACAGGGAGACGGAAAAACTGTTTTTT.